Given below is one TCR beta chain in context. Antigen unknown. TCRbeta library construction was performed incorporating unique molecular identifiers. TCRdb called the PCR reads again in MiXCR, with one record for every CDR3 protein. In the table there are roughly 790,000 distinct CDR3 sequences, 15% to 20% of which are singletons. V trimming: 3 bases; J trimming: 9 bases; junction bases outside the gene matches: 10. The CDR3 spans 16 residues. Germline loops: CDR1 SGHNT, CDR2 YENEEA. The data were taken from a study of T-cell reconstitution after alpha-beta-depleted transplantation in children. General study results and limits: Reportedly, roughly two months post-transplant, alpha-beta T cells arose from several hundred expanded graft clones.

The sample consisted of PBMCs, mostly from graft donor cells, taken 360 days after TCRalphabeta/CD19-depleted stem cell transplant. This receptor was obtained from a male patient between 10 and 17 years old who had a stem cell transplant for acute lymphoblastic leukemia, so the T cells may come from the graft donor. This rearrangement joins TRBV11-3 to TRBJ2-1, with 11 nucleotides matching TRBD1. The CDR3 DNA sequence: TGTGCCAGCAGCTTCCGAGGACAGGGGGCGTTTGGTGAGCAGTTCTTC. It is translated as CASSFRGQGAFGEQFF.